This TCR beta chain was recorded in a study of T cell changes during pregnancy in multiple sclerosis. Germline CDR1 is SNHLY and CDR2 is FYNNEI. The CDR3 runs 17 residues. V trimming: 10 bases; J trimming: 0 bases; junction bases outside the gene matches: 10. Sequencing used immunoSEQ multiplex PCR; TCRdb keeps in-frame clones, though not all of them. This table has about 93,000 clones, about 92% appearing once. Sequenced material: peripheral blood, taken after pregnancy. This chain joins TRBV2 and TRBJ1-3; 12 positions agree with TRBD1. This clonotype originated in a female donor with multiple sclerosis, enrolled in a pregnancy study. The CDR3 nucleotides read TGTGCCACACGCGTCGGGACAGGGGGCAGCTCTGGAAACACCATATATTTT. This codes for CATRVGTGGSSGNTIYF.